This is a list of T cell receptor beta chains from one sample in a study of cytomegalovirus exposure and HLA in healthy donors. TCRdb's copy holds only in-frame clones and misses some; the assay was immunoSEQ multiplex PCR. The sample holds approximately 140,000 clones; roughly 77% are singletons and the top ten take 3.5%. Sequenced input: PBMCs. Receptors originate from a human donor in good health. Each CDR3 is given with its conserved first and last residue. A D gene is named only where the DNA matches it firmly. For some rows the clone size is stated as once, few or many, or as a class when expanded; others skip it.

TRBV13,-,TRBJ2-1,14,-,CASSSGVGGNEQFF,TGTGCCAGCAGCTCAGGGGTGGGAGGCAATGAGCAGTTCTTC
TRBV6-1,TRBD2,TRBJ2-2,14,-,CASASGRAPGELFF,TGTGCCAGCGCAAGCGGGAGGGCCCCCGGGGAGCTGTTTTTT
TRBV5-1,TRBD2,TRBJ2-1,15,-,CASSSGLDLRIEQFF,TGCGCCAGCAGCTCCGGACTAGATTTGAGGATTGAGCAGTTCTTC
TRBV6-5,-,TRBJ1-1,13,-,CASRGPGNTEAFF,TGTGCCAGCAGGGGGCCAGGAAACACTGAAGCTTTCTTT
TRBV4-3,-,TRBJ2-5,14,-,CASSQAAGQETQYF,TGCGCCAGCAGCCAAGCGGCAGGCCAAGAGACCCAGTACTTC
TRBV30,-,TRBJ2-7,15,few,CAWSVLGTFSYEQYF,TGTGCCTGGAGTGTGCTGGGGACATTCTCCTACGAGCAGTACTTC
TRBV14,TRBD2,TRBJ2-5,15,-,CASSLYGLVGETQYF,TGTGCCAGCAGCCTCTACGGACTAGTGGGAGAGACCCAGTACTTC
TRBV28,TRBD2,TRBJ2-1,13,-,CATRLAAYNEQFF,TGTGCCACCAGACTAGCGGCATACAATGAGCAGTTCTTC
TRBV2,-,TRBJ1-2,11,-,CASSEARGYTF,TGTGCCAGCAGTGAAGCGCGGGGCTACACCTTC
TRBV19,-,TRBJ2-1,15,-,CASSEYLPGGNEQFF,TGTGCCAGCTCCGAGTACCTCCCCGGGGGTAATGAGCAGTTCTTC
TRBV6-4,-,TRBJ1-2,15,-,CASSEGGTSLYGYTF,TGTGCCAGCAGTGAAGGGGGTACGTCCCTCTATGGCTACACCTTC
TRBV5-1,-,TRBJ2-1,14,-,CASSLGTRGDEQFF,TGCGCCAGCAGCTTGGGGACCCGCGGGGATGAGCAGTTCTTC
TRBV7-9,-,TRBJ2-7,11,-,CASSLGMDSSF,TGTGCCAGCAGCTTAGGGATGGACAGCTCCTTC
TRBV27,-,TRBJ1-2,15,-,CASSTRPKGVYGYTF,TGTGCCAGCAGTACCCGGCCAAAGGGAGTTTATGGCTACACCTTC
TRBV5-1,TRBD1,TRBJ1-1,14,-,CASSGGQLNTEAFF,TGCGCCAGCAGCGGGGGACAGTTGAACACTGAAGCTTTCTTT
TRBV30,-,TRBJ2-5,12,-,CAWSLPTRTQYF,TGTGCCTGGAGCCTACCCACGAGGACCCAGTACTTC
TRBV6-6,TRBD1,TRBJ2-3,16,-,CATTKPDRAVADTQYF,TGTGCCACCACCAAACCCGACAGGGCAGTAGCAGATACGCAGTATTTT
TRBV21-1,-,TRBJ2-7,18,-,CASSKAARGQPSSYEQYF,TGTGCCAGCAGCAAAGCCGCTCGTGGGCAGCCCAGCTCCTACGAGCAGTACTTC
TRBV10-3,-,TRBJ1-1,15,-,CAISESTVMNTEAFF,TGTGCCATCAGTGAGTCCACAGTCATGAACACTGAAGCTTTCTTT
TRBV7-8,-,TRBJ2-5,18,-,CASSLVLRRDLPPETQYF,TGTGCCAGCAGCTTGGTACTACGTCGGGACTTACCCCCAGAGACCCAGTACTTC
TRBV6-5,-,TRBJ1-5,12,-,CASGDTNQPQHF,TGTGCCAGCGGGGACACTAATCAGCCCCAGCATTTT
TRBV28,TRBD2,TRBJ2-1,14,-,CASRTSGRVAEQFF,TGTGCCAGCAGAACTAGCGGGAGAGTCGCTGAGCAGTTCTTC